The 26 T cell receptor beta chains below come from one sample, sequenced in a study of cytomegalovirus exposure and HLA in healthy donors. Use of 60 Vbeta and 13 Jbeta primers characterized the PCR. Some clones are missing from TCRdb's copy, which holds only in-frame ones; the method was immunoSEQ multiplex PCR. The table shows 150,000 to 200,000 clones, with 65% to 85% occurring only once. The sequencing input was PBMCs. The receptor set was obtained from a woman aged 40 to 50 in good health and CMV-seropositive.

This chain connects TRBV9 to TRBJ2-1; the D gene is possibly TRBD1 (7 bases). V lost 2 bases and J 8 bases, leaving 14 bases between the germline ends. The CDR3 extends over 14 amino acids. Germline CDR1 SGDLS, CDR2 YYNGEE. CDR3 DNA sequence: TGTGCCAGCAGCGTGGACCTCAGGGGGGATGAGCAGTTCTTC. Encoded protein: CASSVDLRGDEQFF.

The V gene is TRBV18, the J gene TRBJ2-7, with a weak D call TRBD1 (6 bases). The CDR3 loop spans 13 amino acids. The germline CDR1 and CDR2 sequences are KGHSH and LQKENI. Deletions cut 4 bases from V and 5 bases from J, with 12 bases between. The CDR3 spells CASSHRQEHEQYF. The CDR3 nucleotides are TGTGCCAGCTCACATCGACAGGAGCACGAGCAGTACTTC.

The gene calls are TRBV7-9 and TRBJ2-2, with D perhaps matching TRBD2 (5 bases). Germline V lookup: CDR1 SEHNR, CDR2 FQNEAQ (reference sequence). There are 16 residues in the CDR3. The ends were cut back, 5 bases at V and 14 bases at J, with 27 bases in the middle. This CDR3 reads CASSKESRSSAGGLFF. The CDR3 DNA is TGTGCCAGCAGCAAAGAAAGCCGAAGTTCGGCGGGTGGTCTGTTTTTT.

This clone showed up just a few times. The chain links TRBV27 to TRBJ2-2, with a weak D call TRBD2 (5 bases). The CDR3 length is 15 residues. Germline values: CDR1 MNHEY, CDR2 SMNVEV (reference sequence). The V and J ends lost 4 bases and 2 bases respectively, with 11 bases between them. CDR3 protein: CASSWRGLNTGELFF. DNA of the CDR3: TGTGCCAGCAGTTGGAGAGGACTCAACACCGGGGAGCTGTTTTTT.

The rearrangement joins TRBV2 to TRBJ1-2, with no clear D. CDR1 SNHLY and CDR2 FYNNEI come from the germline V gene. This CDR3 is built from 17 residues. Trimming took off 3 bases at V and 0 bases at J, with 17 bases between the two ends. The CDR3 nucleotides are TGTGCCAGCAGTGAGCCCGCGAATGGCGGGGCTAACTATGGCTACACCTTC. Its protein is CASSEPANGGANYGYTF.

The rearrangement joins TRBV6-5 to TRBJ2-5; TRBD2 is a possible D gene (6 bases). V was trimmed by 6 bases and J by 5 bases, leaving 13 bases between them. CDR3 length: 13 amino acids. Germline assignment: CDR1 MNHEY and CDR2 SVGAGI. This CDR3 reads CASRKEGPETQYF. The CDR3 bases are TGTGCCAGCAGAAAGGAGGGGCCGGAGACCCAGTACTTC.

CDR3 DNA: TGTGCCAGCAGGGAGCGGGGGAGGAACCTAATGACGAACACCGGGGAGCTGTTTTTT. As protein: CASRERGRNLMTNTGELFF. V and J are TRBV2 and TRBJ2-2, with 8 bases identical to TRBD2. The CDR3 extends over 19 amino acids. V trimming: 6 bases; J trimming: 0 bases; junction bases outside the gene matches: 15. CDR1 is SNHLY, CDR2 FYNNEI, per germline.

This clone was counted a few times. The junction departs from germline at one end; a sequencing error may be responsible. The identical CDR3 is also encoded by other nucleotide sequences in the sample. The chain combines TRBV27 with TRBJ2-6; weak D call: TRBD1 (5 bases). This CDR3 is built from 13 residues. In germline, CDR1 is MNHEY, CDR2 SMNVEV (reference sequence). The CDR3 reads CASSRGGANGLTF. In DNA form, the CDR3 reads TGTGCCAGCTCGCGAGGTGGGGCCAACGGCCTGACTTTC.

CDR3 protein: CASSFAEPTGELFF. In nucleotides, the CDR3 is TGTGCCAGCAGTTTTGCGGAACCCACCGGGGAGCTGTTTTTT. V and J are TRBV6-1 and TRBJ2-2; D not certain. Trimming stripped 5 bases from V and 4 bases from J, with 11 bases between. CDR1 MNHNS and CDR2 SASEGT come from the germline V gene. This CDR3 contains 14 residues.

This clone was detected a few times. In the same sample, other DNA sequences code for this CDR3. The chain carries TRBV5-8 and TRBJ1-6; 8 nucleotides line up with TRBD1. The CDR3 loop spans 15 amino acids. With V trimmed by 4 bases and J by 10 bases, 10 bases remained unmatched. Germline V CDR1 and CDR2: SGHTS, YDEGEE. CDR3 bases: TGTGCCAGCAGCCCAGGGACAGGAAGAGGCTCACCCCTCCACTTT. Translating it yields CASSPGTGRGSPLHF.

This clone came up a few times. The chain has TRBV5-6 and TRBJ1-1; a possible D gene is TRBD1 (5 bases). V dropped 3 bases and J dropped 0 bases, with 21 bases sitting between them. Germline V gene data show CDR1 as SGHDT and CDR2 as YYEEEE. CDR3 length: 18 amino acids. Written as DNA, the CDR3 is TGTGCCAGCAGCTGGGGTCGATGGGGCACACCATTGAACACTGAAGCTTTCTTT. Translation: CASSWGRWGTPLNTEAFF.

The table lists this clone with many counts. V gene TRBV25-1 combines with J gene TRBJ2-6, with D uncertain. The CDR3 is 16 residues long. Germline lookup yields CDR1 MGHDK and CDR2 SYGVNS. With 3 bases removed from V and 3 bases from J, the gap between germline ends came to 12 bases. The CDR3 coding sequence is TGTGCCAGCAGTGACAAAGCGCGCCTTGGGGCCAACGTCCTGACTTTC. It translates to CASSDKARLGANVLTF.

The chain combines TRBV29-1 with TRBJ1-2, with D perhaps matching TRBD1 (5 bases). Germline assignment: CDR1 SQVTM and CDR2 ANQGSEA. V lost 5 bases and J lost 3, with 10 bases in between. The CDR3 spans 12 residues. DNA of the CDR3: TGCAGCGTTAAAGCGGGGGACTATGGCTACACCTTC. The encoded protein is CSVKAGDYGYTF.

The chain links TRBV29-1 to TRBJ2-7; 11 bases align to TRBD2. V trimming: 6 bases; J trimming: 1 base; junction bases outside the gene matches: 8. The CDR3 loop spans 15 amino acids. The germline V gene has CDR1 SQVTM and CDR2 ANQGSEA. The CDR3 DNA reads as TGCAGCGTCTTAAAACTAGCGGGGGCTTCCTACGAGCAGTACTTC. This sequence encodes CSVLKLAGASYEQYF.

Only one count was recorded for this clone. The chain is built from TRBV6-1 and TRBJ2-5; 9 nucleotides line up with TRBD2. The CDR3 runs to 14 residues. CDR1 is MNHNS, CDR2 SASEGT, per germline. V was clipped by 8 bases and J by 5 bases; unmatched bases: 9. The CDR3 sequence is CASEGGGAGETQYF. In DNA form, the CDR3 reads TGTGCCAGCGAAGGCGGGGGGGCGGGCGAGACCCAGTACTTC.

This rearrangement joins TRBV19 to TRBJ1-2; D not certain. V lost 0 bases and J 6 bases, leaving 11 bases between the germline ends. This CDR3 comprises 14 residues. CDR1 and CDR2 from the germline V gene are LNHDA and SQIVND (reference sequence). CDR3 sequence (DNA): TGTGCCAGTAGTATAGATCACGGAGGGAATGGCTACACCTTC. It encodes CASSIDHGGNGYTF.

This clone is a singleton in its sample. The rearrangement links TRBV5-1 to TRBJ1-2; 7 bases agree with TRBD1. Germline trimming cut 9 bases from V and 4 bases from J; bases unmatched to any gene: 6. Germline lookup yields CDR1 SGHRS and CDR2 YFSETQ. CDR3 length: 12 residues. CDR3 sequence: CATRDSGYGYTF. The CDR3 DNA sequence: TGCGCCACTCGGGACAGCGGCTATGGCTACACCTTC.

V and J are TRBV15 and TRBJ2-1; 8 nucleotides match TRBD1. This CDR3 is built from 12 residues. Germline assignment: CDR1 LNHNV and CDR2 YYDKDF (reference sequence). V shed 9 bases, J shed 7 bases, and the junction held 5 bases outside the gene matches. The CDR3 is CATGTGGNEQFF. In DNA, the CDR3 is TGTGCCACGGGGACAGGTGGGAATGAGCAGTTCTTC.

The table lists this clone with a few counts. The CDR3 DNA reads TGTGCCTGGAGTGGAGGAGTTCGCACTGAAGCTTTCTTT. This encodes CAWSGGVRTEAFF. The gene calls are TRBV30 and TRBJ1-1, with D unclear. The germline gives CDR1 GTSNPN, CDR2 SVGIG (reference sequence). Trimming cost V 1 base and J 4 bases, with 10 bases left between them. The CDR3 extends over 13 amino acids.

This clone was observed a single time. V usage is TRBV6-5 and J usage is TRBJ2-7, with 8 bases that match TRBD1. The germline CDR1 and CDR2 sequences are MNHEY and SVGAGI. CDR3 length equals 15 residues. Trimming cost V 9 bases and J 0 bases; bases outside gene matches: 10. The CDR3 is CARGRDRRGSYEQYF. CDR3 nucleotide sequence: TGTGCCAGGGGAAGGGACAGGAGAGGCTCCTACGAGCAGTACTTC.

This clone has a handful of counts. This rearrangement joins TRBV30 to TRBJ1-2; 7 nucleotides align to TRBD1. Germline CDR1 and CDR2: GTSNPN and SVGIG (reference sequence). The CDR3 contains 14 residues. V dropped 3 bases and J dropped 2; count of bases not matched to a gene: 6. CDR3 in amino acids: CAWSATGLNYGYTF. The CDR3 region has the DNA TGTGCCTGGAGCGCGACAGGGCTAAACTATGGCTACACCTTC.

This clone was counted only a few times. The chain carries TRBV7-6 and TRBJ2-3, with 10 bases identical to TRBD2. V lost 6 bases to trimming and J lost 1 base; unmatched junction nucleotides: 16. This CDR3 comprises 19 residues. Per germline, CDR1 SGHVS and CDR2 FNYEAQ. As DNA, the CDR3 is TGTGCCAGCAGACATAGTGGTCTAGCGGGGGCAAGGGGCACAGATACGCAGTATTTT. As protein: CASRHSGLAGARGTDTQYF.

In nucleotides, the CDR3 is TGTGCCAGCAGCTTGAGAGCCTATAATTCACCCCTCCACTTT. Translation: CASSLRAYNSPLHF. The chain combines TRBV5-6 with TRBJ1-6; D is unclear. V was pared by 1 base and J by 2 bases, with 4 bases between. Germline CDR1 is SGHDT and CDR2 is YYEEEE. The CDR3 contains 14 residues.

The chain recombines TRBV29-1 with TRBJ2-5, with D tentatively TRBD2 (6 bases). This CDR3 has 14 amino acids. Trimming removed 4 bases from V and 2 bases from J, with 14 bases in between. Looked up from germline, CDR1 is SQVTM and CDR2 is ANQGSEA. The CDR3 region has the DNA TGCAGCGTTGCACGGGGGACCCAGCAAGAGACCCAGTACTTC. As protein: CSVARGTQQETQYF.

The chain links TRBV7-2 to TRBJ2-3, with a weak D call TRBD2 (6 bases). The CDR3 totals 13 residues. The germline V gene encodes CDR1 SGHTA and CDR2 FQGNSA. Trimming left V 5 bases short and J 4 bases short, with 10 bases between. This CDR3 reads CASSGRKSDTQYF. The CDR3 nucleotides read TGTGCCAGCAGCGGGAGGAAGTCAGATACGCAGTATTTT.

The chain joins TRBV7-8 to TRBJ2-3; D is possibly TRBD2 (6 bases). Germline CDR1 and CDR2: SGHVS and FQNEAQ. Trimming pared 7 bases from V and 3 bases from J, leaving 17 bases between. The CDR3 totals 15 residues. In DNA form, the CDR3 reads TGTGCCAGCACCCTTAACCCGGGGACTACAGATACGCAGTATTTT. Amino acid sequence: CASTLNPGTTDTQYF.